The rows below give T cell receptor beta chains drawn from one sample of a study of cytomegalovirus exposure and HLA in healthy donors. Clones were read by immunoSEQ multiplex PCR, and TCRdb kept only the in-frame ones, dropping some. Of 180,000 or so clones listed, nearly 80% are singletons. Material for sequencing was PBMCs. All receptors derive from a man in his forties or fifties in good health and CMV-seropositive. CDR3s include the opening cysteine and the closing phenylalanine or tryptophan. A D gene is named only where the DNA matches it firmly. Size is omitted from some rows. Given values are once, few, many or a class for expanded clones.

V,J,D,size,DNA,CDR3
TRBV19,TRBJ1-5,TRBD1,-,TGTGCCAGTAGTACGACAGGGCCACATCAGCCCCAGCATTTT,CASSTTGPHQPQHF
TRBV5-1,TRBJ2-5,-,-,TGCGCCAGCAGCTTGGACACAGGCAGTGAGACCCAGTACTTC,CASSLDTGSETQYF
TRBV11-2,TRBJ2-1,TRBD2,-,TGTGCCAGCAGAAAAACTAGCGGGAGCTCCTACAATGAGCAGTTCTTC,CASRKTSGSSYNEQFF
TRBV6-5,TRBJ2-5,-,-,TGTGCCAGCAGTTACCGGGAGCGCGAGACCCAGTACTTC,CASSYRERETQYF
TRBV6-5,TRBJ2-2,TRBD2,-,TGTGCCAGCAGCCACGGACTAGCGGGACCCGGGGAGCTGTTTTTT,CASSHGLAGPGELFF
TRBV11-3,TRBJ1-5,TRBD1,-,TGTGCCAGCAGCTCCCGGGACAGCCGACACAATCAGCCCCAGCATTTT,CASSSRDSRHNQPQHF
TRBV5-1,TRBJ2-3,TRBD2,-,TGCGCCAGCACCCCCGGCCCCACTAGCGGCACAGATACGCAGTATTTT,CASTPGPTSGTDTQYF
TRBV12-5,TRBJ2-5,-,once,TGTGCTAGTGGTTTAGGGGGAGAGACCCAGTACTTC,CASGLGGETQYF
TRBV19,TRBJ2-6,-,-,TGTGCCAGTAGTATCCCCGTACGGAACGGGTTTGGGGCCAACGGCCTGACTTTC,CASSIPVRNGFGANGLTF
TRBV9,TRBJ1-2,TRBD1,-,TGTGCCAGCAGCGTAGACGGGGACAGGGGATCTGGCTACACCTTC,CASSVDGDRGSGYTF